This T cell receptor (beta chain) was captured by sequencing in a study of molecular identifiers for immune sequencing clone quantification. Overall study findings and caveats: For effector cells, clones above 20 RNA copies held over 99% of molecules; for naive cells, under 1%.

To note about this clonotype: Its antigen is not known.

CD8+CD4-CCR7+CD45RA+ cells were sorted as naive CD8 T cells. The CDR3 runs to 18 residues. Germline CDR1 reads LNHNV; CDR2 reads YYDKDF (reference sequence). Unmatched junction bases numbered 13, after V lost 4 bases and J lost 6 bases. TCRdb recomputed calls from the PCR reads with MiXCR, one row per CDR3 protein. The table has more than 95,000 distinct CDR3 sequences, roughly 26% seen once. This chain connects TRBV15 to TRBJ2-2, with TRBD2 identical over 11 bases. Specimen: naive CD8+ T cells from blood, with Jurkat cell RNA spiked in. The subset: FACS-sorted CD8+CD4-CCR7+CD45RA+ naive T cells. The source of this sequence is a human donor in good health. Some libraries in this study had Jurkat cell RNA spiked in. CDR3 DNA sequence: TGTGCCACCAGCACTTACCAGACTAGCGGGGCAGAGGCCGGGGAGCTGTTTTTT. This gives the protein CATSTYQTSGAEAGELFF.